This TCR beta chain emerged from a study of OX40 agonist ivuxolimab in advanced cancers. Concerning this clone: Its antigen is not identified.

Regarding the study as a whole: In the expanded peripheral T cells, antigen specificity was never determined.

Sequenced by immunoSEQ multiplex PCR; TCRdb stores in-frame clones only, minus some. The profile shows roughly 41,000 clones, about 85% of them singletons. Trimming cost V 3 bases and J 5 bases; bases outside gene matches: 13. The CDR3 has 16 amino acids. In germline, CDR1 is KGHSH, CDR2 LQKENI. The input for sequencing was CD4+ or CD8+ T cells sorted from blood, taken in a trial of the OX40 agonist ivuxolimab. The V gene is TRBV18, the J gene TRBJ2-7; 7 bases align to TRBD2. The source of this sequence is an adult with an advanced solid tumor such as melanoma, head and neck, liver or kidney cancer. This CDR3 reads CASSPRGTGGSHEQYF. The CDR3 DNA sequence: TGTGCCAGCTCACCGAGAGGGACGGGGGGTTCCCACGAGCAGTACTTC.